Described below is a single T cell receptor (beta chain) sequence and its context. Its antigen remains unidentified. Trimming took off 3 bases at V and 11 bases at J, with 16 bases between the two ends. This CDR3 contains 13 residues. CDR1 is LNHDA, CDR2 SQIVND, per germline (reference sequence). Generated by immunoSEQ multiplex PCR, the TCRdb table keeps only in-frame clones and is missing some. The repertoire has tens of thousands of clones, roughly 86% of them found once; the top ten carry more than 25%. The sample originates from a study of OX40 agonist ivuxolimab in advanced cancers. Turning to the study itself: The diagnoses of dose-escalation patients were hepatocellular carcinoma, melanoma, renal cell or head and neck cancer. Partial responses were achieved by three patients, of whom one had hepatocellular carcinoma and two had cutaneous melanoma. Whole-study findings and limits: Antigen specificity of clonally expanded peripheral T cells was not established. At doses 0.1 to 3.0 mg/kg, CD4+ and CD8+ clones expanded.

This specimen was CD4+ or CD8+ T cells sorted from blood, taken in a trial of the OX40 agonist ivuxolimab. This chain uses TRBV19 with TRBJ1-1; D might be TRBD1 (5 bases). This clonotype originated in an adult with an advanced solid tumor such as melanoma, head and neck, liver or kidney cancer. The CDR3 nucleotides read TGTGCCAGTAGTATCGGGGGTCGTGTTGAGGCTTTCTTT. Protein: CASSIGGRVEAFF.